This TCR beta chain was identified during a study of blood T cell repertoires in COVID-19. Study summary: Sample material is recorded as cDNA or gDNA derived from T cells, B-cell-depleted T cells, or PBMCs.

Here immunoSEQ multiplex PCR was the method, and the copy in TCRdb shows in-frame clones only, minus some. The sample carries about 370,000 clones, approximately 89% recorded once. The CDR3 contains 14 residues. The V segment lost 2 bases and the J segment 6 bases; nucleotides outside the gene matches: 6. Germline V gene lookup returns CDR1 MNHEY and CDR2 SVGAGI. The clonotype comes from a woman under 40 with COVID-19, enrolled during active disease. The source material was peripheral blood. The chain recombines TRBV6-5 with TRBJ2-7; 8 nucleotides agree with TRBD1. The CDR3 region is CASSYKAGGGEQYF. In DNA form, the CDR3 reads TGTGCCAGCAGTTACAAGGCAGGGGGCGGCGAGCAGTACTTC.